These T cell receptor beta chains were read from a single sample in a study of T cells in Graves' hyperthyroidism and ophthalmopathy. TCRdb independently ran MiXCR on the multiplex PCR reads; one entry per CDR3 protein. The sample includes about 550,000 distinct CDR3 sequences, less than 25% of them seen just once. The sequencing sample was made of blood. These receptors all come from a young man with Graves' hyperthyroidism. The CDR3 runs from the conserved cysteine through the conserved F or W. The D gene is left open where the match is weak. For some rows the clone size is stated as once, few or many, or as a class when expanded; others skip it.

J: TRBJ2-7
V: TRBV29-1
D: -
size: few
CDR3: CSVVDPTASYEQYF
DNA: TGCAGCGTAGTAGACCCGACAGCCTCCTACGAGCAGTACTTC

J: TRBJ2-5
V: TRBV28
D: -
size: many
CDR3: CASSKPGSQYF
DNA: TGTGCCAGCAGCAAACCAGGGTCCCAGTACTTC

J: TRBJ2-7
V: TRBV24-1
D: TRBD1
size: -
CDR3: CATSDTGGPLYEQYF
DNA: TGTGCCACCAGTGATACAGGGGGACCCTTGTACGAGCAGTACTTC

J: TRBJ2-5
V: TRBV7-3
D: -
size: -
CDR3: CASSLTMAGQETQYF
DNA: TGTGCCAGCAGCTTAACGATGGCGGGCCAAGAGACCCAGTACTTC

J: TRBJ2-7
V: TRBV6-5
D: -
size: many
CDR3: CASSLEAGWYEQYF
DNA: TGTGCCAGCAGTTTAGAAGCGGGTTGGTACGAGCAGTACTTC

J: TRBJ1-5
V: TRBV2
D: -
size: -
CDR3: CASTRQEPLINQPQHF
DNA: TGTGCCAGCACCAGACAGGAGCCACTTATCAATCAGCCCCAGCATTTT

J: TRBJ1-1
V: TRBV6-5
D: -
size: many
CDR3: CASSWVRGAVNTEAFF
DNA: TGTGCCAGCAGTTGGGTCAGGGGAGCCGTGAACACTGAAGCTTTCTTT

J: TRBJ1-2
V: TRBV29-1
D: -
size: -
CDR3: CSVVRGYGYTF
DNA: TGCAGCGTTGTTCGGGGATATGGCTACACCTTC

J: TRBJ1-5
V: TRBV5-1
D: -
size: many
CDR3: CASSPDWDQPQHF
DNA: TGCGCCAGCAGCCCTGATTGGGATCAGCCCCAGCATTTT

J: TRBJ2-7
V: TRBV7-6
D: TRBD1
size: many
CDR3: CASSFFATGGSPYEQYF
DNA: TGTGCCAGCAGCTTCTTTGCGACAGGGGGTAGCCCCTACGAGCAGTACTTC

J: TRBJ2-7
V: TRBV9
D: TRBD1
size: few
CDR3: CASSFSRDRGLHEQYF
DNA: TGTGCCAGCAGCTTCTCCCGGGACAGGGGGCTCCACGAGCAGTACTTC